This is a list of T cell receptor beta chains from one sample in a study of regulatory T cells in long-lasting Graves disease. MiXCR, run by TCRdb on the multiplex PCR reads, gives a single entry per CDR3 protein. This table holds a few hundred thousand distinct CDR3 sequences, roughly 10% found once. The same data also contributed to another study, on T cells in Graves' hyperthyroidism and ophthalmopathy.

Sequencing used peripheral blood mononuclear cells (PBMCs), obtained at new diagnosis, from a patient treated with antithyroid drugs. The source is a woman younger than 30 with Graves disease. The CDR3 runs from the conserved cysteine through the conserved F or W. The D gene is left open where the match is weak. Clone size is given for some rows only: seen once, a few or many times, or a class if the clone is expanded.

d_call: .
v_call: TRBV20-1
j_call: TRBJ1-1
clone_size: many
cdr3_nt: TGCAGTGCTAGAACAGGGACCCTGAACACTGAAGCTTTCTTT
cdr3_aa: CSARTGTLNTEAFF

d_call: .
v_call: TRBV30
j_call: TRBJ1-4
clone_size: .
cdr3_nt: TGTGCCTCTGGGCTAGGGGAACAGGCTCGAGTAACCCCAACTAATGAAAAACTGTTTTTT
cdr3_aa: CASGLGEQARVTPTNEKLFF

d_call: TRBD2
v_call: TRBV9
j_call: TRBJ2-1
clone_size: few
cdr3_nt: TGTGCCAGCAGCGTAGAGGTTGGAGCGGGAGGTAGGGAGCAGTTCTTC
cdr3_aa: CASSVEVGAGGREQFF

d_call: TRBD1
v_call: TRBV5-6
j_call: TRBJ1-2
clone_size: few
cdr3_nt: TGTGCCAGCAGCGAAAACAGGGGGCCCACCAGCTATTATGGCTACACCTTC
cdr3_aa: CASSENRGPTSYYGYTF

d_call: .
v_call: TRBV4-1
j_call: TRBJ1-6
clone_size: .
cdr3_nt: TGCGCCAGCAGCCAAGAGGGCCGCCGAGGGTCACCCCTCCACTTT
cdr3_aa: CASSQEGRRGSPLHF

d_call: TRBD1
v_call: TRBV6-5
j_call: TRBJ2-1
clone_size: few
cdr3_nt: TGTGCCAGCAGTTTCCGACAGACAGGGAATTACAATGAGCAGTTCTTC
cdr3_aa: CASSFRQTGNYNEQFF

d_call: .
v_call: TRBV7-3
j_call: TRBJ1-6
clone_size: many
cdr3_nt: TGTGCCAGCAGCTTATCGGGATCCTATAATTCACCCCTCCACTTT
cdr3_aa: CASSLSGSYNSPLHF

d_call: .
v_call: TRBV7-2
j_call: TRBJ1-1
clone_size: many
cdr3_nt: TGTGCCAGCAGCTCCCAACCGAACACTGAAGCTTTCTTT
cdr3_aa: CASSSQPNTEAFF

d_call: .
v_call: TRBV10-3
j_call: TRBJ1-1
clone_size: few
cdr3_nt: TGTGCCATCAGTGATCTGGAGGGCATGAACACTGAAGCTTTCTTT
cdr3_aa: CAISDLEGMNTEAFF

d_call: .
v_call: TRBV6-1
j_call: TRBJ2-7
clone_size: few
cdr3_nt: TGTGCCAGCAGTCCCCGACAGTACGAGCAGTACTTC
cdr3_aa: CASSPRQYEQYF

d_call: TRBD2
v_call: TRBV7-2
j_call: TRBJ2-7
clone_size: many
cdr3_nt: TGTGCCAGCAGCCACGGACTAGCGGGAGGGATTTCCTACGAGCAGTACTTC
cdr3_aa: CASSHGLAGGISYEQYF

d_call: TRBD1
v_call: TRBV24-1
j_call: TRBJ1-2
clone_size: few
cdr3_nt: TGTGCCACCAGTGATTTCCTTGACAGGGGAGAGGATGGCTACACCTTC
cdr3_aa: CATSDFLDRGEDGYTF

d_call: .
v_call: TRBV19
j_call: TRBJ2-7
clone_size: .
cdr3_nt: TGTGCCAGTAGTATGACAGGCGGATCCTACGAGCAGTACTTC
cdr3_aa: CASSMTGGSYEQYF

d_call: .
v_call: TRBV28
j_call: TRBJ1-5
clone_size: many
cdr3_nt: TGTGCCAGCAGTTGGGACGGAAGCAATCAGCCCCAGCATTTT
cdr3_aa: CASSWDGSNQPQHF

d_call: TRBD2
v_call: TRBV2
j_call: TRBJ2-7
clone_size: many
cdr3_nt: TGTGCCAGCAGTGTACCTAGCGGATCCTACGAGCAGTACTTC
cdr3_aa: CASSVPSGSYEQYF

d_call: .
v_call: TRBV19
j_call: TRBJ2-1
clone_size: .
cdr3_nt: TGTGCCAGTAGTATCCGGGCCCTTCCCGGTGAGCAGTTCTTC
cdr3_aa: CASSIRALPGEQFF

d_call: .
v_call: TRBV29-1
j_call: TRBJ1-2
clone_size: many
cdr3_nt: TGCAGCGTTGAAGGGGGCGATTTATCCGGCTACACCTTC
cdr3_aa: CSVEGGDLSGYTF

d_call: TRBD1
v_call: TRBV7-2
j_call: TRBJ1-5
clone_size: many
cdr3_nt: TGTGCCAGCAGCTCACGGACAGGGTTAAATCAGCCCCAGCATTTT
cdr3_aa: CASSSRTGLNQPQHF

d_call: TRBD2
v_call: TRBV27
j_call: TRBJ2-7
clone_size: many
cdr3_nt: TGTGCCAGCAGTCAGACTAGCGGGAGAGCAGGGTACGAGCAGTACTTC
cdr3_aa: CASSQTSGRAGYEQYF

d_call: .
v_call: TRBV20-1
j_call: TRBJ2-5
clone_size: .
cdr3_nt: TGCAGTGCTGGAGATCGTATTAGGCAAGAGACCCAGTACTTC
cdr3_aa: CSAGDRIRQETQYF

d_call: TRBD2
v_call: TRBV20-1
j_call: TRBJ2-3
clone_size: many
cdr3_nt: TGCAGTGCTAGTAAGCGACTAGCGGGGGTGAACCGCACAGATACGCAGTATTTT
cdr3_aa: CSASKRLAGVNRTDTQYF

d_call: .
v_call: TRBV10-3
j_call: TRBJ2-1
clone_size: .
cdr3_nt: TGTGCCATCAGTGAGTCGAAAAGAAAAGGGTTCTTC
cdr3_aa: CAISESKRKGFF

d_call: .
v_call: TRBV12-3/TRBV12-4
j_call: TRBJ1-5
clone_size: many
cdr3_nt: TGTGCCAGCAGCCCTCCTTTAATCAATCAGCCCCAGCATTTT
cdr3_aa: CASSPPLINQPQHF

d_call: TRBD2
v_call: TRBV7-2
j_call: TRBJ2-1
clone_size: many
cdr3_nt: TGTGCCAGCAGCTTAGGAAGGTTCTTTGCGGGAGACTTCTACAATGAGCAGTTCTTC
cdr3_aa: CASSLGRFFAGDFYNEQFF

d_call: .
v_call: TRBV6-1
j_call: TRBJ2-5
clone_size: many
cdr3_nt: TGTGCCAGCAGCCCTGCGCGGAGTAGCGGAGAGACCCAGTACTTC
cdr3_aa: CASSPARSSGETQYF

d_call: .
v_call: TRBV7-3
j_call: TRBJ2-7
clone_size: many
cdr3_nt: TGTGCCAGCAGCTCTCTCCCCCCGTTCGGGCACTACGAGCAGTACTTC
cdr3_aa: CASSSLPPFGHYEQYF

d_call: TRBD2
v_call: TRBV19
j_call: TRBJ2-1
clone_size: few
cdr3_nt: TGTGCCAGTACCAAGGGACTAGCGGGGGAGTTTCTTTACCATGAGCAGTTCTTC
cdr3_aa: CASTKGLAGEFLYHEQFF